Below are 29 T cell receptor beta chains sequenced from a single sample in a study of shared clonotypes between healthy human individuals. Sequencing used immunoSEQ multiplex PCR; TCRdb keeps in-frame clones, though not all of them. Of around 2.5 million clones in the sample, 93% were seen once. Sequenced material: naive CD4+ T cells from PBMCs. Subset indicated: CD45RA+ positively selected. The origin of the receptors is a man younger than 35 in good health. Some clones in this sample may be carry-over from other donors' samples.

The rearrangement links TRBV7-9 to TRBJ2-1; D remains unclear. Germline V gives CDR1 SEHNR, CDR2 FQNEAQ (reference sequence). This CDR3 comprises 17 residues. Trimming pared 3 bases from V and 6 bases from J, leaving 21 bases between. CDR3 sequence: CASSFKIWLGPVNEQFF. CDR3 bases: TGTGCCAGCAGCTTCAAGATTTGGCTAGGGCCCGTCAATGAGCAGTTCTTC.

The V gene is TRBV5-8, the J gene TRBJ2-4, with 7 bases aligning to TRBD1. The germline V gene has CDR1 SGHTS and CDR2 YDEGEE. There are 14 residues in the CDR3. V trimming: 7 bases; J trimming: 9 bases; junction bases outside the gene matches: 13. CDR3 protein: CASQDRKKLGIQYF. The CDR3 DNA follows: TGTGCCAGCCAGGACAGGAAAAAACTCGGCATTCAGTACTTC.

The chain links TRBV5-1 to TRBJ1-1; TRBD1 matches at 10 bases. CDR3 length: 15 amino acids. CDR1 is SGHRS and CDR2 is YFSETQ in the germline V gene. The V and J ends lost 4 bases and 5 bases, in that order; junction bases with no gene match: 8. CDR3 sequence: CASSLRDRGGTEAFF. CDR3 in DNA: TGCGCCAGCAGCCTCCGGGACAGGGGTGGTACTGAAGCTTTCTTT.

DNA for the CDR3: TGTGCCAGCAGGGACTATGGCTACACCTTC. Protein product: CASRDYGYTF. The J gene is TRBJ1-2, the V gene TRBV2; the D is unclear. The CDR3 has 10 amino acids. Germline-derived CDR1 and CDR2 are SNHLY and FYNNEI. The ends were cut back, 6 bases at V and 3 bases at J, with 2 bases in the middle.

The V and J genes are TRBV19 and TRBJ1-5; no clear D. CDR1 and CDR2 (germline): LNHDA, SQIVND (reference sequence). The ends were cut back, 0 bases at V and 7 bases at J, with 16 bases in the middle. The length of the CDR3 is 16 residues. CDR3 in DNA: TGTGCCAGTAGTATAGATAGCCGGGCCCTTGGGCAGCCCCAGCATTTT. This encodes CASSIDSRALGQPQHF.

This rearrangement joins TRBV2 to TRBJ2-1; no clear D gene. This CDR3 contains 16 residues. CDR1 SNHLY and CDR2 FYNNEI come from the germline V gene. V lost 3 bases to trimming and J lost 0 bases, with 12 bases between them. This CDR3 is CASSDRRASSYNEQFF. The DNA of the CDR3 is TGTGCCAGCAGTGATCGACGTGCCAGCTCCTACAATGAGCAGTTCTTC.

This clone has only a few counts. The V gene is TRBV30, the J gene TRBJ1-1; maybe TRBD1 (5 bases). Trimming removed 6 bases from V and 4 bases from J, with 15 bases in between. The germline V gene has CDR1 GTSNPN and CDR2 SVGIG (reference sequence). This CDR3 spans 13 amino acids. CDR3 protein: CACVPGRITEAFF. In nucleotides, the CDR3 is TGTGCCTGCGTTCCAGGGAGAATCACTGAAGCTTTCTTT.

The chain has TRBV7-2 and TRBJ2-7, with 7 positions matching TRBD2. This CDR3 spans 13 amino acids. CDR1 is SGHTA and CDR2 is FQGNSA in the germline V gene. CDR3 DNA sequence: TGTGCGGCAGGGAGGGCCACCAACTACGAGCAGTACTTC. Protein product: CAAGRATNYEQYF.

The V gene is TRBV25-1, the J gene TRBJ1-1; D gene ambiguous. V lost 1 base, J lost 5 bases, and 11 bases lay in between. The germline V gene has CDR1 MGHDK and CDR2 SYGVNS. The CDR3 spans 14 residues. CDR3 nucleotide sequence: TGTGCCAGCAGTGAATCCCTCAGCGCAACTGAAGCTTTCTTT. Its protein is CASSESLSATEAFF.

J is TRBJ1-5 and V is TRBV28; the D gene is possibly TRBD1 (5 bases). Trimming pared 6 bases from V and 0 bases from J, leaving 15 bases between. The CDR3 loop spans 16 amino acids. Germline assignment: CDR1 MDHEN and CDR2 SYDVKM. The CDR3 DNA reads TGTGCCAGCAGGCCGTATGGGGCCGATAGCAATCAGCCCCAGCATTTT. This gives the protein CASRPYGADSNQPQHF.

The chain is built from TRBV6-5 and TRBJ2-7; D remains ambiguous. Per germline, CDR1 MNHEY and CDR2 SVGAGI. V dropped 4 bases and J dropped 0 bases, with 10 bases sitting between them. The CDR3 covers 14 residues. The CDR3 here is CASSSPSSSYEQYF. CDR3 DNA: TGTGCCAGCAGTTCCCCGTCGAGCTCCTACGAGCAGTACTTC.

CDR3 region: CASTQPDRRNTIYF. The CDR3 DNA follows: TGTGCCAGCACTCAGCCGGACAGACGAAACACCATATATTTT. The genes are TRBV28 and TRBJ1-3; a weak D match, TRBD1 (6 bases). Trimming pared 7 bases from V and 5 bases from J, leaving 15 bases between. Per the germline V gene, CDR1 is MDHEN and CDR2 is SYDVKM. The CDR3 loop spans 14 amino acids.

The chain links TRBV29-1 to TRBJ2-5; 7 bases align to TRBD2. V shed 7 bases and J 13 bases; nucleotides not matched to a gene: 9. CDR1 is SQVTM, CDR2 ANQGSEA, per germline. The CDR3 loop spans 10 amino acids. The CDR3 nucleotides are TGCAGCGCTTCGACTAGCCCGACGTACTTC. Its protein is CSASTSPTYF.

The chain links TRBV4-1 to TRBJ2-4; 8 bases fit TRBD2. The germline V gene encodes CDR1 MGHRA and CDR2 YSYEKL. The junction had 4 bases not matched to a gene; V was cut back by 0 bases and J by 6 bases. CDR3 length equals 15 residues. CDR3 amino acids: CASSQDVGRGNIQYF. CDR3 DNA sequence: TGCGCCAGCAGCCAAGATGTCGGGAGGGGAAACATTCAGTACTTC.

The CDR3 protein is CASSQVHYEQYF. For the CDR3, the DNA is TGCGCCAGCAGCCAAGTCCACTACGAGCAGTACTTC. The V and J genes are TRBV4-1 and TRBJ2-5; D is ambiguous. Matching the DNA end better, TRBJ2-7 makes the J call doubtful. Germline CDR1 MGHRA, CDR2 YSYEKL. This CDR3 comprises 12 residues.

The chain carries TRBV9 and TRBJ2-6; TRBD2 might be the D (5 bases). CDR3 size: 17 residues. Germline V gene lookup returns CDR1 SGDLS and CDR2 YYNGEE. Trimming removed 2 bases from V and 1 base from J, with 13 bases in between. The DNA of the CDR3 is TGTGCCAGCAGCGTCCCTAGCCGGAAATCTGGGGCCAACGTCCTGACTTTC. Amino acids: CASSVPSRKSGANVLTF.

This chain links TRBV5-1 with TRBJ2-6; no clear D gene. This CDR3 region has 17 residues. The V end lost 4 bases, the J end lost 0 bases, and 14 bases lay between the germline ends. Germline lookup yields CDR1 SGHRS and CDR2 YFSETQ. The CDR3 nucleotides read TGCGCCAGCAGCCCCGAAAACAGTAGCTCTGGGGCCAACGTCCTGACTTTC. Protein: CASSPENSSSGANVLTF.

The chain has TRBV7-4 and TRBJ1-4, with TRBD1 matching over 7 bases. V gave up 1 base and J gave up 4 bases; unmatched junction bases: 12. Germline V gives CDR1 SGHVT, CDR2 SQSDAQ. The CDR3 contains 18 residues. CDR3 nucleotides: TGTGCCAGCAGCTTAGGTGGACAGGCCTCTGCGGGTAATGAAAAACTGTTTTTT. Translated: CASSLGGQASAGNEKLFF.

There are a few counts of this clone. This chain connects TRBV7-9 to TRBJ2-7; the match to TRBD1 covers 7 bases. CDR3 length: 13 amino acids. Trimming removed 5 bases from V and 3 bases from J; junction bases left unmatched: 4. CDR1 and CDR2 from the germline V gene are SEHNR and FQNEAQ (reference sequence). The CDR3 sequence is CASSTRTGYEQYF. In DNA, the CDR3 is TGTGCCAGCAGCACCCGGACAGGCTACGAGCAGTACTTC. The whole variable domain, remainder taken from reference TRBV7-9 and TRBJ2-7, is DTGVSQNPRHKITKRGQNVTFRCDPISEHNRLYWYRQTLGQGPEFLTYFQNEAQLEKSRLLSDRFSAERPKGSFSTLEIQRTEQGDSAMYLCASSTRTGYEQYFGPGTRLTVT.

The chain has TRBV15 and TRBJ2-7; 8 positions agree with TRBD1. CDR1 and CDR2 (germline): LNHNV, YYDKDF (reference sequence). V dropped 7 bases and J dropped 1; count of bases not matched to a gene: 6. This CDR3 comprises 14 residues. CDR3 protein: CATKARQGSYEQYF. As DNA, the CDR3 is TGTGCCACCAAGGCAAGACAGGGGTCCTACGAGCAGTACTTC.

The rearrangement joins TRBV5-6 to TRBJ2-5, with TRBD1 as a possible D gene (5 bases). V was trimmed by 0 bases and J by 3 bases, leaving 12 bases between them. Germline-derived CDR1 and CDR2 are SGHDT and YYEEEE. The CDR3 spans 15 residues. The CDR3: CASSLGRGDEETQYF. CDR3 nucleotides: TGTGCCAGCAGCTTGGGAAGGGGCGATGAAGAGACCCAGTACTTC.

The chain employs TRBV11-2 and TRBJ2-5; maybe TRBD1 (5 bases). The CDR3 is 15 amino acids. Germline assignment: CDR1 SGHAT and CDR2 FQNNGV. Trimming removed 5 bases from V and 3 bases from J, with 16 bases in between. This CDR3 reads CASSARSLGEETQYF. The CDR3, as DNA: TGTGCCAGCAGCGCACGTTCGCTAGGGGAAGAGACCCAGTACTTC.

The V call is TRBV11-2, the J call TRBJ1-2; 8 bases line up with TRBD1. The germline gives CDR1 SGHAT, CDR2 FQNNGV. After removal of 7 bases from V and 2 bases from J, the junction contained 6 bases not matched to a gene. The CDR3 is 14 residues long. The CDR3 nucleotides are TGTGCCAGCAAGGGGACAGGCGCGAACTATGGCTACACCTTC. Translating gives CASKGTGANYGYTF.

The chain joins TRBV7-2 to TRBJ2-5, with 10 positions matching TRBD2. This CDR3 contains 17 residues. The V gene end was trimmed by 1 base and the J gene end by 0 bases; junction bases not matched to a gene: 5. Germline values: CDR1 SGHTA, CDR2 FQGNSA. As DNA, the CDR3 is TGTGCCAGCAGCTTAGTGGGAACTAGCGGGAACCAAGAGACCCAGTACTTC. Its translation: CASSLVGTSGNQETQYF. Complete variable domain (other parts from reference TRBV7-2 and TRBJ2-5): GAGVSQSPSNKVTEKGKDVELRCDPISGHTALYWYRQSLGQGLEFLIYFQGNSAPDKSGLPSDRFSAERTGGSVSTLTIQRTQQEDSAVYLCASSLVGTSGNQETQYFGPGTRLLVL.

This clone was recorded only once. This chain uses TRBV5-1 with TRBJ2-7, with no clear D. Deletions cut 3 bases from V and 1 base from J, with 11 bases between. Germline CDR1 SGHRS, CDR2 YFSETQ. The CDR3 has 14 amino acids. CDR3 sequence: CASSSSVLSYEQYF. CDR3 bases: TGCGCCAGCAGCTCGTCTGTCTTGTCCTACGAGCAGTACTTC.

The chain links TRBV6-6 to TRBJ1-1; D gene ambiguous. CDR3 length: 12 residues. Looked up from germline, CDR1 is MNHNY and CDR2 is SVGAGI (reference sequence). Trimming stripped 0 bases from V and 10 bases from J, with 9 bases between. DNA of the CDR3: TGTGCCAGCAGTTACTCCCGGACCGGAGCTTTCTTT. As protein: CASSYSRTGAFF.

The genes are TRBV30 and TRBJ2-3, with D possibly TRBD1 on 6 matching bases. The germline CDR1 and CDR2 sequences are GTSNPN and SVGIG (reference sequence). CDR3 length: 14 amino acids. V was cut by 1 base and J by 4 bases, with 12 bases left in between. CDR3 residues: CAWSGQVSADTQYF. Written as DNA, the CDR3 is TGTGCCTGGAGTGGACAGGTTTCGGCAGATACGCAGTATTTT.

V and J are TRBV5-7 and TRBJ1-1; D remains ambiguous. TRBV5-7 is an open reading frame, and its role is uncertain. This CDR3 has 17 amino acids. Between the trimmed V and J ends, which lost 4 bases and 0 bases, there was a span of 19 bases. This chain's CDR3 is CASSQDPWVGMNTEAFF. The CDR3 DNA is TGTGCCAGCAGCCAAGATCCCTGGGTGGGAATGAACACTGAAGCTTTCTTT.

This clone has just one count. The CDR3 nucleotides read TGCGCCAGCAGCCGGACAGGGGATGAGCAGTTCTTC. Translated, it gives CASSRTGDEQFF. The V and J genes are TRBV4-1 and TRBJ2-1; 9 bases agree with TRBD1. CDR3 size: 12 residues. Germline V gene lookup returns CDR1 MGHRA and CDR2 YSYEKL. V gave up 4 bases and J gave up 8 bases; unmatched junction bases: 0.